The present T cell receptor (beta chain) was sequenced within a study of technical replicates of blood from a few donors. The assay was immunoSEQ multiplex PCR, and TCRdb's table has in-frame clones only and misses some. Of over 65,000 clones in the sample, around 97% were seen once. This CDR3 comprises 15 residues. Trimming took off 7 bases at V and 1 base at J, with 17 bases between the two ends. Germline CDR1 is SQVTM and CDR2 is ANQGSEA. The material sequenced was T cells isolated from PBMCs. The chain employs TRBV29-1 and TRBJ2-4, with D perhaps TRBD2 (5 bases). This sequence was found in a human donor in good health. CDR3 bases: TGCAGCGCCAAAGACCACACGGGGGCCAAAAACATTCAGTACTTC. It translates to CSAKDHTGAKNIQYF.